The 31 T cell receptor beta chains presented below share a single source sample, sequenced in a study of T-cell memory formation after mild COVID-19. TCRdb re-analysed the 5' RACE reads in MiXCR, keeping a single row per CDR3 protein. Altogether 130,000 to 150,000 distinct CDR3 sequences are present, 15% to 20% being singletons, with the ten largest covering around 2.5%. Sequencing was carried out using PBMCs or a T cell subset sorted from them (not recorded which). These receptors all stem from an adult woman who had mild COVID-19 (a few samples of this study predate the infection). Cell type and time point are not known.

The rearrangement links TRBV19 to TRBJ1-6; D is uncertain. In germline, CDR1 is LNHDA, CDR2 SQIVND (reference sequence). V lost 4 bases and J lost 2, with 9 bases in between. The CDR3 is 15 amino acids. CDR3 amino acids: CASSKDRTYNSPLHF. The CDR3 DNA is TGTGCCAGTAGTAAGGATAGGACCTATAATTCACCCCTCCACTTT.

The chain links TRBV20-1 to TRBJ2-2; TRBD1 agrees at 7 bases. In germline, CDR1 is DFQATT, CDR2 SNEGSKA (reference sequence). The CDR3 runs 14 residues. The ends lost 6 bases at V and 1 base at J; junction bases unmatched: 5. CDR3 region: CSAPRQGNTGELFF. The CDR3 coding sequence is TGCAGTGCGCCGAGACAGGGGAACACCGGGGAGCTGTTTTTT.

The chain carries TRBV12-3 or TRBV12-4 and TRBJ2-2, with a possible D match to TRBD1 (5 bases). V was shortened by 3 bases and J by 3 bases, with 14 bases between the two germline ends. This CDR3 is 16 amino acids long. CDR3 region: CASSFSGKRYTGELFF. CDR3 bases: TGTGCCAGCAGTTTTTCAGGGAAGAGGTACACCGGGGAGCTGTTTTTT.

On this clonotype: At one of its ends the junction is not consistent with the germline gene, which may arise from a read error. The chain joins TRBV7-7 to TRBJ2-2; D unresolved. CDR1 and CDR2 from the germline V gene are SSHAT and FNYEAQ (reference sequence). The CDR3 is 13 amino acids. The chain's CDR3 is CASSPQHAGELFF. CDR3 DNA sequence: TGTGCTAGCAGCCCACAACACGCCGGGGAGCTGTTTTTT.

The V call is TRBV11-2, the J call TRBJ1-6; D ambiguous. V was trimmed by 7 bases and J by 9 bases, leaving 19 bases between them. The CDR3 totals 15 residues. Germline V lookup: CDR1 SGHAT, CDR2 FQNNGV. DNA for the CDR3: TGTGCCAGCAAGAGGAACAGAAAGGCGAGTTCACCCCTCCACTTT. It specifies CASKRNRKASSPLHF.

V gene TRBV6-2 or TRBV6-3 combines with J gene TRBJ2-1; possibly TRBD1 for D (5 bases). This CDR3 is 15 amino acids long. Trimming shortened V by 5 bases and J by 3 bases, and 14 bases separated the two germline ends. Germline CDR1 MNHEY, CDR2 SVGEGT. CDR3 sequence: CASSRTKDSYNEQFF. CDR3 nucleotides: TGTGCCAGCAGTCGAACCAAAGACAGCTACAATGAGCAGTTCTTC.

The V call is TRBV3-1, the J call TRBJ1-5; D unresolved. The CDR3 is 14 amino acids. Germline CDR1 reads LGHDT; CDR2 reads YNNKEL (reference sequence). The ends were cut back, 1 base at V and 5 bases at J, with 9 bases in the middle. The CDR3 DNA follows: TGTGCCAGCAGCCAAGGTTCAGGTTATCAGCCCCAGCATTTT. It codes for CASSQGSGYQPQHF.

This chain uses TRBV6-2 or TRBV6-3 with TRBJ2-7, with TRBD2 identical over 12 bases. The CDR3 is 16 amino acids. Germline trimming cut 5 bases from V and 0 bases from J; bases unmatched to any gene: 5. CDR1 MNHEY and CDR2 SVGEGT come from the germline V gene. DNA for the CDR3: TGTGCCAGCAGTCCTCAGACTAGCGGGAGCTCCTACGAGCAGTACTTC. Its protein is CASSPQTSGSSYEQYF.

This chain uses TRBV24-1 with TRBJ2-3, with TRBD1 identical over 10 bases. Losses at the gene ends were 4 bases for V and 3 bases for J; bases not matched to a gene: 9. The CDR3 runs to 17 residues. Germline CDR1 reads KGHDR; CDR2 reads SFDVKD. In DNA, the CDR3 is TGTGCCACCAGTGAGTCCGGGACAGGGGATGGGACAGATACGCAGTATTTT. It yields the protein CATSESGTGDGTDTQYF.

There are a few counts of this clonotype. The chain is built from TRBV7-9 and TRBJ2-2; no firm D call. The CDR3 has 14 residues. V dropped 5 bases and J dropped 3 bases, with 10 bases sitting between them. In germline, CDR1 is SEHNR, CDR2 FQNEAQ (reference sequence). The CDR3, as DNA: TGTGCCAGCAGCGGCCCGGGTTACACCGGGGAGCTGTTTTTT. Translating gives CASSGPGYTGELFF.

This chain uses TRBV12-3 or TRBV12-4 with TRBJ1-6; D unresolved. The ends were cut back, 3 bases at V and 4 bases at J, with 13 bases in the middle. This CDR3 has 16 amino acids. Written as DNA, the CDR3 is TGTGCCAGCAGTTTTTGGGATCCCACTTATAATTCACCCCTCCACTTT. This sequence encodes CASSFWDPTYNSPLHF.

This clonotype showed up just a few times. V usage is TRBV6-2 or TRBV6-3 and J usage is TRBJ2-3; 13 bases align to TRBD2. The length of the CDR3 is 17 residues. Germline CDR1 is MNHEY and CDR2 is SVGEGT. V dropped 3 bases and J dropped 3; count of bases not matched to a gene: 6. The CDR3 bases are TGTGCCAGCAGTTATGAGTTGGGACTAGCGGGAACAGATACGCAGTATTTT. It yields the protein CASSYELGLAGTDTQYF.

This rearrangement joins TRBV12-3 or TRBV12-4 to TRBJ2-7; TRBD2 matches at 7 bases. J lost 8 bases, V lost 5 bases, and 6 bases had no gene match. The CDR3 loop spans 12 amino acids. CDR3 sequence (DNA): TGTGCCAGCAGTCTGGGGACTACTCAGCAGTACTTC. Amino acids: CASSLGTTQQYF.

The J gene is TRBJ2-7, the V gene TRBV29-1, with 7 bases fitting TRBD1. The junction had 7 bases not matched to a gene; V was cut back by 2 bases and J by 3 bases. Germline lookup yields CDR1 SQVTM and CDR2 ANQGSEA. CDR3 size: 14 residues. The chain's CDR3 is CSVENRGDVYEQYF. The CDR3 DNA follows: TGCAGCGTTGAAAACAGGGGAGATGTCTACGAGCAGTACTTC.

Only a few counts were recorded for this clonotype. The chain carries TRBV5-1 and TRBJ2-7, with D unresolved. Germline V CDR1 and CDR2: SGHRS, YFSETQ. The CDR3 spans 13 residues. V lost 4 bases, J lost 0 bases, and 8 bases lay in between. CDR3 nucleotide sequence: TGCGCCAGCAGCCCTGGGAACTCCTACGAGCAGTACTTC. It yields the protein CASSPGNSYEQYF.

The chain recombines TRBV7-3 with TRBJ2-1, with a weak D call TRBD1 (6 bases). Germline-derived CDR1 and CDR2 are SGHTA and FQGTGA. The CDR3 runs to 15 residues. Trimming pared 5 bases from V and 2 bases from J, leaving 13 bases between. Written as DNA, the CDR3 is TGTGCCAGCAGCAGTCATGGGGGCGCCTACAATGAGCAGTTCTTC. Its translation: CASSSHGGAYNEQFF.

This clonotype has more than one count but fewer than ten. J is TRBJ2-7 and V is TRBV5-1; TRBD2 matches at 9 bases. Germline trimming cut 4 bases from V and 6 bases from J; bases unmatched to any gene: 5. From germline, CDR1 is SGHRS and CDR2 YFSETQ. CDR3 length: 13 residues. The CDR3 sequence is CASSRGGAIEQYF. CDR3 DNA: TGCGCCAGCAGCCGCGGGGGGGCTATCGAGCAGTACTTC.

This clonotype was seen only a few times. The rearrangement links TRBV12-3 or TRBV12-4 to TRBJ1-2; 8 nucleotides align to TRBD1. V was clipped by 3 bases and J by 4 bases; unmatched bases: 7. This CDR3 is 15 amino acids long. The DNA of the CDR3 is TGTGCCAGCAGTTTTTACAGGACAGGGATCTATGGCTACACCTTC. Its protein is CASSFYRTGIYGYTF.

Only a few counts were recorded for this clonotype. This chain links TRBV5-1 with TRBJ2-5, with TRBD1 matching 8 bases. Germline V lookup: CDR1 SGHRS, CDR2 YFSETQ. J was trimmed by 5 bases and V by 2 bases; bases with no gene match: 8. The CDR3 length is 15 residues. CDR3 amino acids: CASSFRQGSGETQYF. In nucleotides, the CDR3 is TGCGCCAGCAGCTTCCGACAGGGGAGTGGGGAGACCCAGTACTTC.

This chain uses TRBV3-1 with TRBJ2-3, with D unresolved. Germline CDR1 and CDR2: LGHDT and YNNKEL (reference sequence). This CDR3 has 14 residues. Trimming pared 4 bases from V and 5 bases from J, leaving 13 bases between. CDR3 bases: TGTGCCAGCAGCCGGCCGAGCAAGGGAGATACGCAGTATTTT. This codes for CASSRPSKGDTQYF.

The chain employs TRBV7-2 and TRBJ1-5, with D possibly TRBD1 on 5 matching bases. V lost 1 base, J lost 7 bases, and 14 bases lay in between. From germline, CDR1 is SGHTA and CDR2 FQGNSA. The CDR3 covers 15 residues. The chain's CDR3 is CASSLGLLGQQPQHF. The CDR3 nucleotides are TGTGCCAGCAGCTTAGGGTTGTTGGGGCAACAGCCCCAGCATTTT.

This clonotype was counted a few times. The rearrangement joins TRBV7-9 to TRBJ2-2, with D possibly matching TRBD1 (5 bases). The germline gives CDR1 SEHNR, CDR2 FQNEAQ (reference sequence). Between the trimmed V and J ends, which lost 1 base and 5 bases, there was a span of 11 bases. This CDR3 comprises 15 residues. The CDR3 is CASSLGLGPTGELFF. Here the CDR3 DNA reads TGTGCCAGCAGCTTAGGACTGGGGCCGACCGGGGAGCTGTTTTTT.

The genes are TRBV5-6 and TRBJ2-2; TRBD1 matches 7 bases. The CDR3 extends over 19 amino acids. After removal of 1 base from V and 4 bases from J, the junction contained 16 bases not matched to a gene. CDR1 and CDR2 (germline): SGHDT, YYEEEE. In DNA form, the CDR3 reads TGTGCCAGCAGCTTGTTGGGGGTGACAGGGTCAAAACGCACCGGGGAGCTGTTTTTT. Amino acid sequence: CASSLLGVTGSKRTGELFF.

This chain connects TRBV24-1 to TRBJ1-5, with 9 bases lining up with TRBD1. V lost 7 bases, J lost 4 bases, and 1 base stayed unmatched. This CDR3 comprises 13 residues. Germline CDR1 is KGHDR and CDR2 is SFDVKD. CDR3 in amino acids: CATRGTGNQPQHF. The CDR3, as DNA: TGTGCCACCAGGGGGACAGGGAATCAGCCCCAGCATTTT.

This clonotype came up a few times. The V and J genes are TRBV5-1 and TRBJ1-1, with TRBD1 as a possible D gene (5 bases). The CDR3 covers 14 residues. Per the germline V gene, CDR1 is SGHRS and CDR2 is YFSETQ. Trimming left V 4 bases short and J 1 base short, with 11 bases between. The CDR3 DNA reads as TGCGCCAGCAGCGTACAGGCGACGAACACTGAAGCTTTCTTT. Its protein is CASSVQATNTEAFF.

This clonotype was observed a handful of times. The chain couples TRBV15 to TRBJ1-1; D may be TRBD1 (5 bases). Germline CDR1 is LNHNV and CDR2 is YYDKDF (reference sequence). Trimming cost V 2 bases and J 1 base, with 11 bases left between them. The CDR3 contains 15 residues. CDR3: CATSRPGRQNTEAFF. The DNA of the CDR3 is TGTGCCACCAGCAGACCGGGACGGCAGAACACTGAAGCTTTCTTT.

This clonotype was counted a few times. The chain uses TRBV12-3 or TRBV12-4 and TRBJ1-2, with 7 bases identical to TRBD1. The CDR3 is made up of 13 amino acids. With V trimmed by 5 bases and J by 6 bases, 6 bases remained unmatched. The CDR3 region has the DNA TGTGCCAGCAGTCGGGACAGTCTGGATGGCTACACCTTC. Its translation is CASSRDSLDGYTF.

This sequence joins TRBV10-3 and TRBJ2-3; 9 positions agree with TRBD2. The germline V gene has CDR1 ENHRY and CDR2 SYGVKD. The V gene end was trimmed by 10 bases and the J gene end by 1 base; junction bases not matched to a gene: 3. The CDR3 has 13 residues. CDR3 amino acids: CATRTSGTDTQYF. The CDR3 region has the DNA TGTGCCACCCGGACTAGCGGCACAGATACGCAGTATTTT.

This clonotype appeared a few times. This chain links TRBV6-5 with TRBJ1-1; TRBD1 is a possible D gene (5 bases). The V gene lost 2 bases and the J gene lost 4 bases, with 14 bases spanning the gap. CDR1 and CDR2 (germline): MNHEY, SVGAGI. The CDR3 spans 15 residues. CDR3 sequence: CASSYTGHLSTEAFF. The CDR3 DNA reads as TGTGCCAGCAGTTACACTGGACACCTGAGCACTGAAGCTTTCTTT.

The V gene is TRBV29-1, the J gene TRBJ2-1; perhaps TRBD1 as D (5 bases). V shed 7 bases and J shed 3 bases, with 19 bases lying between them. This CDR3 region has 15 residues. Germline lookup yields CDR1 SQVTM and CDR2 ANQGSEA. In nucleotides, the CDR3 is TGCAGCGGATTGACACTCACCCAGGGCTACAATGAGCAGTTCTTC. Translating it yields CSGLTLTQGYNEQFF.

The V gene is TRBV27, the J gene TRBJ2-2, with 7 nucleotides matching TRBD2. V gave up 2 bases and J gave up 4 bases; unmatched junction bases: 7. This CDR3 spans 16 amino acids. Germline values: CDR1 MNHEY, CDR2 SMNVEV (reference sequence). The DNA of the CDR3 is TGTGCCAGCAGTTTAGTTGCGGGAGTGGGCACCGGGGAGCTGTTTTTT. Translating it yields CASSLVAGVGTGELFF.